This entry lists 24 T cell receptor beta chains sequenced from one sample in a study of radiotherapy plus CTLA-4 blockade in lung cancer. Clones were read by immunoSEQ multiplex PCR, and TCRdb kept only the in-frame ones, dropping some. The table has 62,000 or so clones, roughly 85% seen once; the top ten hold approximately 9.3%. The source material was peripheral blood, sampled from a patient treated with radiotherapy plus ipilimumab. These receptors were taken from a human donor with non-small cell lung cancer who had a complete response to radiotherapy plus ipilimumab.

The gene calls are TRBV12-5 and TRBJ1-2; tentatively, D is TRBD1 (6 bases). V lost 1 base, J lost 8 bases, and 17 bases lay in between. Germline CDR1 is LGHNT and CDR2 is FRNRAP. This CDR3 contains 15 residues. The CDR3 loop is CASGLANTGLGGYTF. For the CDR3, the DNA is TGTGCTAGTGGTTTGGCCAATACAGGGCTTGGAGGCTACACCTTC.

V and J are TRBV7-8 and TRBJ2-7, with a weak D call TRBD2 (6 bases). The CDR3 consists of 14 residues. V was pared by 4 bases and J by 2 bases, with 12 bases between. Germline V gives CDR1 SGHVS, CDR2 FQNEAQ. The DNA of the CDR3 is TGTGCCAGCAGCTCAATGGAGGGGACCTACGAGCAGTACTTC. This codes for CASSSMEGTYEQYF.

The CDR3 region is CASSYRTANTEAFF. Here the CDR3 DNA reads TGTGCCAGCAGTTATCGGACGGCGAACACTGAAGCTTTCTTT. The chain is built from TRBV11-3 and TRBJ1-1; no clear D gene. The CDR3 is made up of 14 amino acids. The ends were cut back, 6 bases at V and 1 base at J, with 12 bases in the middle. Germline V gene data show CDR1 as SGHNT and CDR2 as YENEEA.

The V call is TRBV29-1, the J call TRBJ2-1, with 8 positions matching TRBD1. This CDR3 has 12 amino acids. V was pared by 7 bases and J by 6 bases, with 5 bases of the junction left unmatched. Germline lookup yields CDR1 SQVTM and CDR2 ANQGSEA. The CDR3 sequence is CSAGQGLNEQFF. The CDR3 nucleotides are TGCAGCGCTGGACAGGGTCTCAATGAGCAGTTCTTC.

V and J are TRBV9 and TRBJ2-5; D possibly corresponds to TRBD1 (5 bases). CDR3 size: 14 residues. Trimming stripped 0 bases from V and 4 bases from J, with 10 bases between. Germline V gene sequence: CDR1 SGDLS, CDR2 YYNGEE. Written as DNA, the CDR3 is TGTGCCAGCAGCGTAGGCAGGGTTCGAGAGACCCAGTACTTC. Its protein product is CASSVGRVRETQYF.

This clone was seen once. CDR3: CASEQGGGTEAFF. The CDR3 DNA is TGTGCCAGCGAGCAGGGAGGAGGCACTGAAGCTTTCTTT. The chain recombines TRBV6-5 with TRBJ1-1, with D possibly being TRBD1 (5 bases). The ends were cut back, 8 bases at V and 4 bases at J, with 14 bases in the middle. The V gene's germline CDR1 is MNHEY and CDR2 SVGAGI. This CDR3 has 13 residues.

The chain combines TRBV6-5 with TRBJ2-3, with 12 bases fitting TRBD2. Germline trimming cut 2 bases from V and 6 bases from J; bases unmatched to any gene: 3. Germline V gene sequence: CDR1 MNHEY, CDR2 SVGAGI. The CDR3 runs to 15 residues. The CDR3 is CASSYLLAGGDTQYF. Written as DNA, the CDR3 is TGTGCCAGCAGTTACCTGCTAGCGGGGGGGGATACGCAGTATTTT.

V usage is TRBV5-4 and J usage is TRBJ1-2; D not resolved. This CDR3 has 13 amino acids. Trimming stripped 1 base from V and 6 bases from J, with 10 bases between. The germline CDR1 and CDR2 sequences are SGHNT and YYREEE (reference sequence). CDR3: CASSLWSADGYTF. The CDR3 DNA is TGTGCCAGCAGCTTGTGGTCAGCGGATGGCTACACCTTC.

V gene TRBV5-1 combines with J gene TRBJ2-3; 7 bases are a match to TRBD2. Losses at the gene ends were 4 bases for V and 5 bases for J; bases not matched to a gene: 10. This CDR3 spans 15 amino acids. Per germline, CDR1 SGHRS and CDR2 YFSETQ. The CDR3 reads CASSSRYAGEDTQYF. The CDR3 coding sequence is TGCGCCAGCAGCAGCCGCTATGCGGGGGAAGATACGCAGTATTTT.

DNA for the CDR3: TGTGCCAGCAGCGTCAGACAGGACCTCACAGGGGGTGGCTACACCTTC. This encodes CASSVRQDLTGGGYTF. The V gene is TRBV9, the J gene TRBJ1-2, with TRBD1 matching 8 bases. The germline V gene has CDR1 SGDLS and CDR2 YYNGEE. The CDR3 covers 16 residues. V was clipped by 2 bases and J by 7 bases; unmatched bases: 13.

This clone has more than one count but fewer than ten. CDR3: CASSQHILQAYEQYF. The CDR3 region has the DNA TGCGCCAGCAGCCAACATATTCTACAGGCCTACGAGCAGTACTTC. The rearrangement links TRBV4-1 to TRBJ2-7; D is perhaps TRBD1 (5 bases). Germline loops: CDR1 MGHRA, CDR2 YSYEKL. The CDR3 covers 15 residues. Trimming cost V 2 bases and J 2 bases, with 13 bases left between them.

This chain connects TRBV18 to TRBJ2-1; D perhaps matches TRBD2 (5 bases). CDR1 and CDR2 (germline): KGHSH, LQKENI. The ends were cut back, 2 bases at V and 6 bases at J, with 8 bases in the middle. The CDR3 extends over 13 amino acids. The CDR3 DNA sequence: TGTGCCAGCTCACCAGGAGCGGTCAATGAGCAGTTCTTC. Its protein is CASSPGAVNEQFF.

This clone occurred a few times. The chain carries TRBV20-1 and TRBJ1-4; D remains unclear. The germline V and J ends were trimmed by 4 bases and 7 bases, with 7 bases remaining between them. Germline V gene sequence: CDR1 DFQATT, CDR2 SNEGSKA (reference sequence). The CDR3 has 11 residues. In DNA, the CDR3 is TGCAGTGCTAAGGGAGTTGAAAAACTGTTTTTT. This translates into CSAKGVEKLFF.

The chain has TRBV11-3 and TRBJ2-1, with D tentatively TRBD2 (6 bases). The germline V gene has CDR1 SGHNT and CDR2 YENEEA. The CDR3 extends over 16 amino acids. Between the trimmed V and J ends, which lost 3 bases and 4 bases, there was a span of 16 bases. The CDR3 sequence: CASSFPEGSKYNEQFF. The DNA for the CDR3 is TGTGCCAGCAGCTTCCCGGAGGGCAGTAAATACAATGAGCAGTTCTTC.

This clone was observed a few times. CDR3 nucleotide sequence: TGCGCCAGCAGCCCGAGGACAGGGTCCTACAATGAGCAGTTCTTC. Translating gives CASSPRTGSYNEQFF. The gene calls are TRBV4-1 and TRBJ2-1; 8 positions match TRBD1. Germline-derived CDR1 and CDR2 are MGHRA and YSYEKL. This CDR3 contains 15 residues. J was trimmed by 1 base and V by 4 bases; bases with no gene match: 3.

The rearrangement uses TRBV15 and TRBJ2-5, with 8 positions matching TRBD1. Germline assignment: CDR1 LNHNV and CDR2 YYDKDF (reference sequence). The length of the CDR3 is 15 residues. J gave up 5 bases and V 1 base, and 6 bases lay outside the gene matches. The CDR3 loop is CATSRVAGGRETQYF. DNA of the CDR3: TGTGCCACCAGCAGAGTCGCAGGGGGCCGGGAGACCCAGTACTTC.

The J gene is TRBJ2-7, the V gene TRBV13; 11 nucleotides agree with TRBD2. Germline CDR1 is PRHDT and CDR2 is FYEKMQ (reference sequence). The junction had 14 bases not matched to a gene; V was cut back by 5 bases and J by 5 bases. The CDR3 spans 17 residues. In DNA, the CDR3 is TGTGCCAGCAGCAAAAATCGCGGGACTAGCGGTTCTAACGAGCAGTACGTC. This sequence encodes CASSKNRGTSGSNEQYV.

CDR3 bases: TGTGCCAGCAGTTACTCTGGGCCGATGGGTGGCTACACCTTC. Translated: CASSYSGPMGGYTF. This chain joins TRBV6-5 and TRBJ1-2; D unclear. Trimming cost V 0 bases and J 7 bases, with 12 bases left between them. From germline, CDR1 is MNHEY and CDR2 SVGAGI. This CDR3 is built from 14 residues.

The sample holds a few counts of this clone. The V call is TRBV18, the J call TRBJ2-7; the D gene is possibly TRBD1 (6 bases). There are 15 residues in the CDR3. The V and J ends lost 3 bases and 1 base respectively, with 13 bases between them. Per germline, CDR1 KGHSH and CDR2 LQKENI. CDR3 in DNA: TGTGCCAGCTCACCGGGGGCAGCTGAGTCCTACGAGCAGTACGTC. It codes for CASSPGAAESYEQYV.

The rearrangement links TRBV27 to TRBJ1-2, with D unclear. The ends were cut back, 4 bases at V and 7 bases at J, with 10 bases in the middle. The CDR3 is 12 residues long. Germline CDR1 MNHEY, CDR2 SMNVEV (reference sequence). The CDR3 bases are TGTGCCAGCAGTTCATCCCGTTTTGGCTACACCTTC. It codes for CASSSSRFGYTF.

The chain is built from TRBV13 and TRBJ2-2; 11 nucleotides line up with TRBD1. From germline, CDR1 is PRHDT and CDR2 FYEKMQ (reference sequence). The CDR3 consists of 16 residues. V trimming: 7 bases; J trimming: 1 base; junction bases outside the gene matches: 5. The CDR3 bases are TGTGCCAGCAACAGGGGGACAGGGGGGAACACCGGGGAGCTGTTTTTT. It specifies CASNRGTGGNTGELFF.

A few counts support this clone. The chain joins TRBV19 to TRBJ1-2; 8 bases agree with TRBD1. The V segment lost 4 bases and the J segment 1 base; nucleotides outside the gene matches: 5. This CDR3 spans 15 amino acids. Per germline, CDR1 LNHDA and CDR2 SQIVND (reference sequence). CDR3 sequence: CASSRGDRNNYGYTF. As DNA, the CDR3 is TGTGCCAGTAGTAGGGGGGACAGGAATAACTATGGCTACACCTTC.

The rearrangement links TRBV7-8 to TRBJ2-3, with D hard to call. Germline CDR1 reads SGHVS; CDR2 reads FQNEAQ. Trimming stripped 2 bases from V and 4 bases from J, with 7 bases between. The CDR3 contains 13 residues. For the CDR3, the DNA is TGTGCCAGCAGCTTACGGGTGGCAGATACGCAGTATTTT. It yields the protein CASSLRVADTQYF.

This chain connects TRBV10-1 to TRBJ2-1; 14 bases line up with TRBD2. V trimming: 5 bases; J trimming: 8 bases; junction bases outside the gene matches: 5. Germline V gene lookup returns CDR1 WNHNN and CDR2 SYGVQD (reference sequence). This CDR3 region has 15 residues. CDR3 protein: CASSRGTSGSYEQFF. The DNA for the CDR3 is TGCGCCAGCAGTCGCGGGACTAGCGGGAGTTATGAGCAGTTCTTC.